A single sample gave rise to the 14 T cell receptor beta chains below, sequenced in a study of shared clonotypes between healthy human individuals. Clones were read by immunoSEQ multiplex PCR, and TCRdb kept only the in-frame ones, dropping some. The data contain about 2.4 million clones, roughly 93% of them singletons. The specimen sequenced was naive CD4+ T cells from PBMCs. Subset reported: CD45RA+ positively selected. These receptors originate from a man between 18 and 29 years old in good health. Some clones in this sample may be carry-over from other donors' samples.

This chain links TRBV11-1 with TRBJ2-7, with a weak D call TRBD2 (6 bases). V was pared by 1 base and J by 2 bases, with 12 bases between. The CDR3 is 15 residues long. CDR1 and CDR2 from the germline V gene are SGHAT and FQDESV (reference sequence). The CDR3 sequence: CASSLEDGGAYEQYF. The CDR3 nucleotides read TGTGCCAGCAGCTTAGAGGACGGGGGAGCCTACGAGCAGTACTTC.

The rearrangement joins TRBV7-9 to TRBJ1-1; D not resolved. The CDR3 loop spans 13 amino acids. The V end was cut by 3 bases, the J end by 3 bases, with 8 bases between. CDR1 and CDR2 (germline): SEHNR, FQNEAQ (reference sequence). CDR3 amino acids: CASSLAGDTEAFF. The CDR3 coding sequence is TGTGCCAGCAGCTTGGCTGGGGACACTGAAGCTTTCTTT.

The CDR3 here is CASSDYDINYGYTF. The CDR3 bases are TGTGCCAGCAGTGACTATGACATTAACTATGGCTACACCTTC. J is TRBJ1-2 and V is TRBV6-1; D unresolved. This CDR3 spans 14 amino acids. Trimming removed 3 bases from V and 1 base from J, with 9 bases in between. The germline V gene encodes CDR1 MNHNS and CDR2 SASEGT.

This chain connects TRBV10-3 to TRBJ1-3, with a tentative D call TRBD1 (5 bases). This CDR3 is built from 14 residues. Germline V gene lookup returns CDR1 ENHRY and CDR2 SYGVKD. Trimming removed 3 bases from V and 5 bases from J, with 11 bases in between. In DNA form, the CDR3 reads TGTGCCATCAGTGATTTGGGACCGAGAAACACCATATATTTT. Amino acids: CAISDLGPRNTIYF.

The rearrangement joins TRBV7-8 to TRBJ1-1, with a possible D match to TRBD1 (5 bases). The CDR3 contains 14 residues. CDR1 is SGHVS, CDR2 FQNEAQ, per germline. The V end was cut by 1 base, the J end by 4 bases, with 10 bases between. The CDR3 region is CASSLGSGGTEAFF. For the CDR3, the DNA is TGTGCCAGCAGCTTAGGTTCCGGGGGCACTGAAGCTTTCTTT.

Points on this clone: The same CDR3 arises from other DNA sequences in this sample as well. The chain couples TRBV5-1 to TRBJ2-7; 8 bases line up with TRBD2. Looked up from germline, CDR1 is SGHRS and CDR2 is YFSETQ. The trim removed 2 bases at V and 0 bases at J, leaving 4 bases unmatched. The CDR3 has 15 residues. CDR3 coding DNA: TGCGCCAGCAGCTTTAGCGGGACAAGCTCCTACGAGCAGTACTTC. Residues: CASSFSGTSSYEQYF.

This CDR3 reads CASSGSLGVDNQPQHF. As DNA, the CDR3 is TGTGCCAGCAGTGGCTCGCTAGGTGTTGACAATCAGCCCCAGCATTTT. The chain couples TRBV25-1 to TRBJ1-5; no clear D. Germline V gene lookup returns CDR1 MGHDK and CDR2 SYGVNS. Trimming shortened V by 4 bases and J by 3 bases, and 16 bases separated the two germline ends. The CDR3 is 16 amino acids.

The chain employs TRBV6-6 and TRBJ1-2, with TRBD1 identical over 11 bases. CDR1 is MNHNY, CDR2 SVGAGI, per germline (reference sequence). After removal of 3 bases from V and 4 bases from J, the junction contained 7 bases not matched to a gene. The CDR3 totals 16 residues. DNA for the CDR3: TGTGCCAGCAGTTATAGTCCCGGGACAGGGGGCTATGGCTACACCTTC. Encoded protein: CASSYSPGTGGYGYTF.

This chain joins TRBV14 and TRBJ2-3; no clear D. Trimming removed 4 bases at V and 1 base at J, with 15 bases between. Per the germline V gene, CDR1 is SGHDN and CDR2 is FVKESK. The CDR3 loop spans 16 amino acids. Written as DNA, the CDR3 is TGTGCCAGCAGCCCCTGGGTGGGTACCGGCACAGATACGCAGTATTTT. Translated, it gives CASSPWVGTGTDTQYF.

This chain uses TRBV7-9 with TRBJ2-2, with D perhaps matching TRBD1 (6 bases). The V gene's germline CDR1 is SEHNR and CDR2 FQNEAQ (reference sequence). The CDR3 length is 16 residues. V lost 5 bases and J lost 5, with 18 bases in between. For the CDR3, the DNA is TGTGCCAGCAGCACTCCCGGGACATCTAGGACCGGGGAGCTGTTTTTT. Protein product: CASSTPGTSRTGELFF. Supplemented by reference TRBV7-9 and TRBJ2-2, the full variable domain reads DTGVSQNPRHKITKRGQNVTFRCDPISEHNRLYWYRQTLGQGPEFLTYFQNEAQLEKSRLLSDRFSAERPKGSFSTLEIQRTEQGDSAMYLCASSTPGTSRTGELFFGEGSRLTVL.

This chain uses TRBV5-1 with TRBJ2-3; 12 nucleotides align to TRBD2. The V gene's germline CDR1 is SGHRS and CDR2 YFSETQ. The CDR3 has 18 residues. Unmatched junction bases numbered 9, after V lost 4 bases and J lost 0 bases. The CDR3 region is CASSTGTSGFTSTDTQYF. CDR3 coding DNA: TGCGCCAGCAGCACCGGGACTAGCGGGTTTACTAGCACAGATACGCAGTATTTT.

The chain couples TRBV27 to TRBJ2-2; 7 nucleotides align to TRBD1. CDR3 size: 18 residues. CDR1 and CDR2 from the germline V gene are MNHEY and SMNVEV (reference sequence). Trimming at V came to 5 bases and at J to 6 bases, leaving 18 bases not matched to a gene. CDR3 protein: CASSPRTGAPQLAGELFF. In nucleotides, the CDR3 is TGTGCCAGCAGTCCCCGGACAGGAGCTCCGCAGTTGGCCGGGGAGCTGTTTTTT.

V is TRBV19 and J is TRBJ1-2, with 10 bases lining up with TRBD1. The CDR3 is 13 residues long. Per the germline V gene, CDR1 is LNHDA and CDR2 is SQIVND (reference sequence). Trimming at V came to 8 bases and at J to 5 bases, leaving 5 bases not matched to a gene. Written as DNA, the CDR3 is TGTGCCAGTGCGACAGGGGGCGCATATGGCTACACCTTC. Amino acids: CASATGGAYGYTF.

This chain links TRBV20-1 with TRBJ1-2, with no clear D. Per the germline V gene, CDR1 is DFQATT and CDR2 is SNEGSKA (reference sequence). Trimming pared 5 bases from V and 8 bases from J, leaving 6 bases between. The CDR3 length is 9 residues. The CDR3 nucleotides read TGCAGTGCTGAACGAGGCTACACCTTC. This gives the protein CSAERGYTF.